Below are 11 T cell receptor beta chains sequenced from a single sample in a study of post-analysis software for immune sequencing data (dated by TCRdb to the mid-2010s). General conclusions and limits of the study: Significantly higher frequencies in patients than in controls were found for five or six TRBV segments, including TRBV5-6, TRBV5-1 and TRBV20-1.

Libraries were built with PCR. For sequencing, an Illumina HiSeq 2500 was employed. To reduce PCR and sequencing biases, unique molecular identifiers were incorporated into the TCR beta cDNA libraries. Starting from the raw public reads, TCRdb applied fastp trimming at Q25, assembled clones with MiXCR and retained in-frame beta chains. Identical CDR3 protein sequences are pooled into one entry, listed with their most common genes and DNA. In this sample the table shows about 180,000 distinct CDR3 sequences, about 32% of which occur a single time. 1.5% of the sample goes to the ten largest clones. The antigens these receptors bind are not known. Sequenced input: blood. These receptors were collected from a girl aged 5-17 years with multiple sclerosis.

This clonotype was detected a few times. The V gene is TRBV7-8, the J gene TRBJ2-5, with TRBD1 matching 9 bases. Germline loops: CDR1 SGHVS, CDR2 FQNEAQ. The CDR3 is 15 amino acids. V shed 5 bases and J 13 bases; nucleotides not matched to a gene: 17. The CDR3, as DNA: TGTGCCAGCAGCCCACTGGACAGGGGTATCTACGAGCGGTACTTC. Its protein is CASSPLDRGIYERYF.

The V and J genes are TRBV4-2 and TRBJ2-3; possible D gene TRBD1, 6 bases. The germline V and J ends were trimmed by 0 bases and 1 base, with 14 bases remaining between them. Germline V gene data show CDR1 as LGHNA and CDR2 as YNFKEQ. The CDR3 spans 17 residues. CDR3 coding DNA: TGTGCCAGCAGCCAAGAACGGCGCCCAGGGGGCACAGATACGCAGTATTTT. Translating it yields CASSQERRPGGTDTQYF.

In DNA, the CDR3 is TGCAGTGCTAGAAGGCGGAGGGGAATAAGCACAGATACGCAGTATTTT. Its translation is CSARRRRGISTDTQYF. The gene calls are TRBV20-1 and TRBJ2-3; maybe TRBD2 (6 bases). This CDR3 is built from 16 residues. V lost 2 bases to trimming and J lost 0 bases, with 15 bases between them. The germline CDR1 and CDR2 sequences are DFQATT and SNEGSKA (reference sequence).

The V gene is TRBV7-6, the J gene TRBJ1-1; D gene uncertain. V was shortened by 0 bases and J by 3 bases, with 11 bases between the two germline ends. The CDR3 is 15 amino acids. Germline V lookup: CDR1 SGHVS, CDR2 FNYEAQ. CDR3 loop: CASSLAPMRDTEAFF. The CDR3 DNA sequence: TGTGCCAGCAGCTTAGCGCCAATGAGGGACACTGAAGCTTTCTTT.

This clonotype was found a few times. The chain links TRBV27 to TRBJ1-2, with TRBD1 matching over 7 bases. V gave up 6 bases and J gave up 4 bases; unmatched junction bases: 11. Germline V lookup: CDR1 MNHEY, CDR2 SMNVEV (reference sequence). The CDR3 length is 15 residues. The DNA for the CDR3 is TGTGCCAGCAGAAGGGACAGTACCCCCAGCTATGGCTACACCTTC. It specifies CASRRDSTPSYGYTF.

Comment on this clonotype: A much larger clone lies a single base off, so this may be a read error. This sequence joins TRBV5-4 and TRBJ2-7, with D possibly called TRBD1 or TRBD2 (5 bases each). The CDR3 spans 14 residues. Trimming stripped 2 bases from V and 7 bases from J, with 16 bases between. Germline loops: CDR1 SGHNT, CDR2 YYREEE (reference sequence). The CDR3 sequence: CASSFPGRNNEQYF. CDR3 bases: TGTGCCAGCAGCTTCCCGGGACGGAATAATGAGCAGTACTTC.

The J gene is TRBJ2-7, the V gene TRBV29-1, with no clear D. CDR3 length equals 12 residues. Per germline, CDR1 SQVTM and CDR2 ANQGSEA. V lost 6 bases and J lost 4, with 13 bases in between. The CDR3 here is CSVREDRYEQYF. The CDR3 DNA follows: TGCAGCGTCCGCGAGGACCGATACGAGCAGTACTTC.

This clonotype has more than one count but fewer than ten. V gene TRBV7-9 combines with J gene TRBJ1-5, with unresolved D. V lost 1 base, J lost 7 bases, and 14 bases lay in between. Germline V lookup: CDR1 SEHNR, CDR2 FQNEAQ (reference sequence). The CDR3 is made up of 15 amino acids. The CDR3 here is CASSLGSAGVQPQHF. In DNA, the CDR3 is TGTGCCAGCAGCTTAGGGTCGGCAGGAGTCCAGCCCCAGCATTTT.

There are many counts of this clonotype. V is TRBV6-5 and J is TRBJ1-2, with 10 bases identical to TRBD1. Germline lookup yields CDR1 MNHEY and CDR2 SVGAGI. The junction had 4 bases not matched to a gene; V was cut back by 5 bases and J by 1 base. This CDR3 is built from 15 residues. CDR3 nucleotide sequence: TGTGCCAGCAGTGCCGGGACAGGGGTTAACTATGGCTACACCTTC. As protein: CASSAGTGVNYGYTF.

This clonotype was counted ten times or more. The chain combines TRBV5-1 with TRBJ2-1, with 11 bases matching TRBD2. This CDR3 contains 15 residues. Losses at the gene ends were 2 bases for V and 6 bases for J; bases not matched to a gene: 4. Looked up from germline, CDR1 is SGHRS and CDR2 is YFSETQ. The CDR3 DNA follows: TGCGCCAGCAGCTTTGATGGGACTAGCGGCAATGAGCAGTTCTTC. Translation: CASSFDGTSGNEQFF.

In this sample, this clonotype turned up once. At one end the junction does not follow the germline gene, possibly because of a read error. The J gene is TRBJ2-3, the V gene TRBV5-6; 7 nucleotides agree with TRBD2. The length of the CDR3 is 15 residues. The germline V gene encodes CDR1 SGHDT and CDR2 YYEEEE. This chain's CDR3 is CASGLGLRGGDTQYF. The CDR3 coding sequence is TGTGCCAGCGGCTTGGGGCTAAGGGGAGGGGATACGCAGTATTTT.